These 20 T cell receptor beta chains were sequenced from one sample in a study of blood T cell repertoires in COVID-19 (dated by TCRdb to the early 2020s). Receptor libraries were prepared by the immunoSEQ multiplex PCR assay. TCRdb took this table from immuneACCESS and kept in-frame rearrangements with V and J called. Such tables lack part of the clones; where checked against another copy, unresolved V genes explain under half of the gap, and the rest is unexplained. In this sample the table shows some 190,000 clones, about 88% of which occur a single time. Around 1.7% of the sample is held by the ten biggest clonotypes. Input material: peripheral blood. The source of these receptors is a man between 18 and 35 years old with active or convalescent COVID-19.

The chain carries TRBV4-3 and TRBJ2-2; 8 nucleotides match TRBD1. CDR1 is LGHNA and CDR2 is YSLEER in the germline V gene. V was clipped by 3 bases and J by 5 bases; unmatched bases: 5. The CDR3 extends over 15 amino acids. The CDR3 DNA is TGCGCCAGCAGCCAGGACAGGGATGGGACCGGGGAGCTGTTTTTT. This translates into CASSQDRDGTGELFF.

CDR3 in DNA: TGTGCCAGCAGACTCGGACAGGGCGGCGAGCAGTACTTC. Protein sequence: CASRLGQGGEQYF. The V and J genes are TRBV6-6 and TRBJ2-7; 8 bases are a match to TRBD1. V lost 6 bases, J lost 6 bases, and 7 bases stayed unmatched. This CDR3 has 13 residues. Germline assignment: CDR1 MNHNY and CDR2 SVGAGI (reference sequence).

The chain recombines TRBV11-2 with TRBJ2-2; no definite D call. V was shortened by 3 bases and J by 4 bases, with 12 bases between the two germline ends. Germline CDR1 SGHAT, CDR2 FQNNGV. CDR3 length: 15 amino acids. CDR3 protein: CASSFVTLGTGELFF. The CDR3 DNA reads as TGTGCCAGCAGCTTTGTTACTCTAGGCACCGGGGAGCTGTTTTTT.

V is TRBV9 and J is TRBJ2-7; possibly TRBD1 for D (5 bases). V lost 0 bases to trimming and J lost 2 bases, with 12 bases between them. CDR3 length equals 15 residues. CDR1 and CDR2 (germline): SGDLS, YYNGEE. This chain's CDR3 is CASSVEPGIAYEQYF. The CDR3 nucleotides read TGTGCCAGCAGCGTAGAGCCAGGGATCGCCTACGAGCAGTACTTC.

The rearrangement links TRBV9 to TRBJ1-1; D ambiguous. Trimming removed 3 bases from V and 4 bases from J, with 7 bases in between. From germline, CDR1 is SGDLS and CDR2 YYNGEE. The CDR3 contains 12 residues. DNA for the CDR3: TGTGCCAGCAGCGGCAGTGGCACTGAAGCTTTCTTT. Its protein is CASSGSGTEAFF.

V and J are TRBV11-2 and TRBJ1-2; D ambiguous. Germline values: CDR1 SGHAT, CDR2 FQNNGV. The CDR3 length is 14 residues. V lost 3 bases to trimming and J lost 8 bases, with 16 bases between them. The CDR3 sequence is CASSLRTGGQGYTF. Written as DNA, the CDR3 is TGTGCCAGCAGCTTGAGGACGGGCGGGCAGGGCTACACCTTC.

The chain couples TRBV19 to TRBJ1-6, with TRBD1 matching over 8 bases. Germline assignment: CDR1 LNHDA and CDR2 SQIVND (reference sequence). Trimming removed 5 bases from V and 4 bases from J; junction bases left unmatched: 4. The CDR3 extends over 15 amino acids. CDR3 region: CASSQGAWYNSPLHF. CDR3 nucleotide sequence: TGTGCCAGTAGTCAGGGGGCTTGGTATAATTCACCCCTCCACTTT.

J is TRBJ1-1 and V is TRBV3-1 (or the pseudogene TRBV3-2), with a tentative D call TRBD1 (5 bases). The CDR3 contains 13 residues. Germline-derived CDR1 and CDR2 are LGHDT and YNNKEL (reference sequence). Trimming took off 5 bases at V and 2 bases at J, with 9 bases between the two ends. Here the CDR3 DNA reads TGTGCCAGCAGCGGACACCGAAACACTGAAGCTTTCTTT. Translating it yields CASSGHRNTEAFF.

The chain recombines TRBV10-3 with TRBJ1-5; D may be TRBD1 (6 bases). The CDR3 has 18 amino acids. CDR1 and CDR2 (germline): ENHRY, SYGVKD. The germline V and J ends were trimmed by 0 bases and 6 bases, with 21 bases remaining between them. The CDR3 reads CAISESHAAGADVQPQHF. CDR3 coding DNA: TGTGCCATCAGTGAGTCCCACGCTGCAGGGGCGGATGTTCAGCCCCAGCATTTT.

A note on this clone: The sample carries other DNA sequences with the same CDR3. In DNA form, the CDR3 reads TGCGCCAGCAGCTTGGGAGTGGATCAGCCCCAGCATTTT. It yields the protein CASSLGVDQPQHF. V usage is TRBV5-1 and J usage is TRBJ1-5, with D unresolved. CDR3 length equals 13 residues. Trimming removed 0 bases from V and 5 bases from J, with 6 bases in between. Germline CDR1 reads SGHRS; CDR2 reads YFSETQ.

This clone was seen a single time. The J gene is TRBJ1-1, the V gene TRBV28; 8 bases are a match to TRBD1. The CDR3 runs to 15 residues. Germline V lookup: CDR1 MDHEN, CDR2 SYDVKM. With V trimmed by 5 bases and J by 6 bases, 11 bases remained unmatched. CDR3 DNA sequence: TGTGCCAGCAGTGCGCCGGGGCAGGGGGCCTCTGAAGCTTTCTTT. As protein: CASSAPGQGASEAFF.

This clone came up once. The rearrangement joins TRBV9 to TRBJ2-5; the match to TRBD1 covers 8 bases. This CDR3 region has 15 residues. CDR1 and CDR2 (germline): SGDLS, YYNGEE. With 2 bases clipped from V and 5 bases from J, the junction kept 8 bases outside the gene matches. For the CDR3, the DNA is TGTGCCAGCAGCGTTGGGCAGGGGGCTGTCGAGACCCAGTACTTC. Translated, it gives CASSVGQGAVETQYF.

The chain couples TRBV7-8 to TRBJ2-1, with 13 nucleotides matching TRBD2. Germline loops: CDR1 SGHVS, CDR2 FQNEAQ. V lost 2 bases and J lost 6; bases outside the gene matches: 7. CDR3 length equals 17 residues. The CDR3 is CASSLSSRLAGGNEQFF. The CDR3 DNA reads TGTGCCAGCAGCTTAAGTTCCCGACTAGCGGGAGGCAATGAGCAGTTCTTC. The variable domain in full, with the rest retrieved from reference TRBV7-8 and TRBJ2-1, is GAGVSQSPRYKVAKRGQDVALRCDPISGHVSLFWYQQALGQGPEFLTYFQNEAQLDKSGLPSDRFFAERPEGSVSTLKIQRTQQEDSAVYLCASSLSSRLAGGNEQFFGPGTRLTVL.

As regards this clone: At the DNA level, this CDR3 is encoded by other sequences in the same sample as well. This chain uses TRBV5-1 with TRBJ2-2; D gene uncertain. This CDR3 spans 14 amino acids. Germline V gene lookup returns CDR1 SGHRS and CDR2 YFSETQ. Trimming cost V 1 base and J 1 base, with 5 bases left between them. The CDR3 here is CASSLTGNTGELFF. CDR3 coding DNA: TGCGCCAGCAGCTTGACCGGGAACACCGGGGAGCTGTTTTTT.

This sequence joins TRBV6-6 and TRBJ1-1; weak D call: TRBD1 (5 bases). V gave up 5 bases and J gave up 4 bases, with 17 bases separating them. Germline V gene lookup returns CDR1 MNHNY and CDR2 SVGAGI (reference sequence). The CDR3 length is 15 residues. The CDR3 region has the DNA TGTGCCAGCAGTCTACCCCAGGGCGTTATCACTGAAGCTTTCTTT. Encoded protein: CASSLPQGVITEAFF.

This clone came up a few times. The V gene is TRBV11-1, the J gene TRBJ2-5, with TRBD1 identical over 9 bases. The CDR3 is 16 amino acids. V lost 5 bases, J lost 3 bases, and 10 bases stayed unmatched. The germline CDR1 and CDR2 sequences are SGHAT and FQDESV (reference sequence). The CDR3 loop is CASSLGAGQGKETQYF. As DNA, the CDR3 is TGTGCCAGCAGCCTCGGGGCAGGACAGGGGAAAGAGACCCAGTACTTC.

The V call is TRBV4-1, the J call TRBJ2-5, with 8 bases lining up with TRBD2. J gave up 2 bases and V 0 bases, and 11 bases lay outside the gene matches. The CDR3 spans 18 residues. Germline V gene lookup returns CDR1 MGHRA and CDR2 YSYEKL. The CDR3 DNA reads as TGCGCCAGCAGCCAAGAGGGGGGGCCTAGCGGGCTACAAGAGACCCAGTACTTC. Encoded protein: CASSQEGGPSGLQETQYF.

The chain couples TRBV3-1 (or the pseudogene TRBV3-2) to TRBJ2-7; possible D gene TRBD2, 6 bases. Trimming removed 1 base at V and 6 bases at J, with 16 bases between. Germline V lookup: CDR1 LGHDT, CDR2 YNNKEL (reference sequence). This CDR3 is 15 amino acids long. CDR3 amino acids: CASSQVSGSPSEQYF. The CDR3 coding sequence is TGTGCCAGCAGCCAAGTTTCCGGGAGCCCCTCCGAGCAGTACTTC.

V gene TRBV12-3 or TRBV12-4 combines with J gene TRBJ1-6; D is unresolved. V was cut by 6 bases and J by 0 bases, with 3 bases left in between. The length of the CDR3 is 13 residues. This CDR3 reads CASSSSYNSPLHF. CDR3 bases: TGTGCCAGCAGCAGCTCCTATAATTCACCCCTCCACTTT.

The V gene is TRBV10-2, the J gene TRBJ2-3, with 10 bases lining up with TRBD1. This CDR3 comprises 16 residues. Germline-derived CDR1 and CDR2 are WSHSY and SAAADI. The J segment lost 2 bases and the V segment lost 0 bases, leaving 2 bases of the junction unmatched. CDR3 protein: CASSESGQGVTDTQYF. CDR3 in DNA: TGCGCCAGCAGTGAGTCAGGACAGGGGGTCACAGATACGCAGTATTTT.